These 21 T cell receptor beta chains came from one sample sequenced in a study of blood T cell repertoires in COVID-19. Sequencing used immunoSEQ multiplex PCR; TCRdb keeps in-frame clones, though not all of them. The data contain 130,000 or so clones, more than 85% of them singletons. Sequenced sample: peripheral blood. These receptors were taken from a man aged 45-65 years with active or convalescent COVID-19.

The rearrangement uses TRBV15 and TRBJ2-3; 10 bases map to TRBD2. This CDR3 has 17 residues. CDR1 and CDR2 from the germline V gene are LNHNV and YYDKDF (reference sequence). The junction had 7 bases not matched to a gene; V was cut back by 1 base and J by 3 bases. CDR3 region: CATSRGKSGGATDTQYF. The DNA of the CDR3 is TGTGCCACCAGCAGAGGAAAGAGCGGGGGGGCGACAGATACGCAGTATTTT.

The V and J genes are TRBV6-6 and TRBJ1-5; D gene unclear. Germline CDR1 and CDR2: MNHNY and SVGAGI (reference sequence). Trimming cost V 6 bases and J 5 bases, with 8 bases left between them. There are 12 residues in the CDR3. In DNA, the CDR3 is TGTGCCAGCAGCCACGTAGATCAGCCCCAGCATTTT. Translated: CASSHVDQPQHF.

Note on this clone: Mismatch with germline at one junction end may stem from a read error. The rearrangement joins TRBV6-6 to TRBJ1-1; 12 nucleotides match TRBD1. The germline CDR1 and CDR2 sequences are MNHNY and SVGAGI (reference sequence). This CDR3 spans 13 amino acids. CDR3 amino acids: CASSGTGGPEAFF. CDR3 coding DNA: TGTGCAAGCAGTGGGACAGGGGGCCCTGAAGCTTTCTTT.

The chain links TRBV2 to TRBJ2-1, with 13 nucleotides matching TRBD2. The CDR3 is 15 amino acids. Trimming removed 5 bases from V and 8 bases from J; junction bases left unmatched: 6. The germline V gene has CDR1 SNHLY and CDR2 FYNNEI. CDR3 bases: TGTGCCAGCAGTTTACGGACTAGCGGGGGTTATGAGCAGTTCTTC. Translating gives CASSLRTSGGYEQFF.

J is TRBJ2-3 and V is TRBV5-1; TRBD2 aligns across 14 bases. The germline gives CDR1 SGHRS, CDR2 YFSETQ. Trimming cost V 5 bases and J 0 bases; bases outside gene matches: 2. The CDR3 is 16 amino acids. The CDR3 loop reads CASRRLAGGSTDTQYF. The CDR3 DNA reads TGCGCCAGCAGGCGACTAGCGGGAGGGAGCACAGATACGCAGTATTTT.

The rearrangement links TRBV21-1 to TRBJ1-1; TRBD1, the table's D call, was not compared with the DNA. TRBV21-1 is annotated as a pseudogene. This CDR3 comprises 20 residues. The CDR3 sequence is CASSNRGPTAGPDRNTEAFF. The CDR3 DNA follows: TGTGCCAGCAGCAATAGGGGTCCCACGGCAGGGCCCGATCGGAACACTGAAGCTTTCTTT.

V usage is TRBV15 and J usage is TRBJ2-3; 8 bases match TRBD2. The CDR3 has 16 residues. The germline gives CDR1 LNHNV, CDR2 YYDKDF (reference sequence). The junction had 9 bases not matched to a gene; V was cut back by 4 bases and J by 3 bases. CDR3 sequence (DNA): TGTGCCACCAGCACTGAAGGGACTAGTTGGACAGATACGCAGTATTTT. Its protein is CATSTEGTSWTDTQYF.

The rearrangement links TRBV9 to TRBJ1-3, with D possibly being TRBD1 (6 bases). From germline, CDR1 is SGDLS and CDR2 YYNGEE. This CDR3 has 16 amino acids. V was shortened by 4 bases and J by 0 bases, with 14 bases between the two germline ends. The CDR3: CASSRQALNSGNTIYF. CDR3 nucleotides: TGTGCCAGCAGCCGACAGGCGCTAAACTCTGGAAACACCATATATTTT.

The CDR3 region has the DNA TGTGCCAGCAGTTACTTGGGCCAGGGTCAGCCCCAGCATTTT. This sequence encodes CASSYLGQGQPQHF. This sequence joins TRBV6-5 and TRBJ1-5; possibly TRBD1 for D (5 bases). Between the trimmed V and J ends, which lost 1 base and 6 bases, there was a span of 10 bases. This CDR3 has 14 residues. Germline CDR1 reads MNHEY; CDR2 reads SVGAGI.

The rearrangement joins TRBV6-2 or TRBV6-3 to TRBJ2-2; D is possibly TRBD1 (6 bases). In germline, CDR1 is MNHEY, CDR2 SVGEGT. With 1 base removed from V and 1 base from J, the gap between germline ends came to 13 bases. The CDR3 totals 17 residues. The CDR3 region has the DNA TGTGCCAGCAGTTACTATGGACAGCGCTTGAACACCGGGGAGCTGTTTTTT. Its translation: CASSYYGQRLNTGELFF.

This clone has just a few counts. The chain recombines TRBV6-5 with TRBJ1-2; 7 bases are shared with TRBD1. The CDR3 is made up of 14 amino acids. V shed 5 bases, J shed 4 bases, and the junction held 7 bases outside the gene matches. Germline assignment: CDR1 MNHEY and CDR2 SVGAGI. The CDR3 DNA is TGTGCCAGCAGTACAAACAGGGGTAGCTATGGCTACACCTTC. The encoded protein is CASSTNRGSYGYTF.

The J gene is TRBJ2-7, the V gene TRBV28, with D possibly TRBD2 on 6 matching bases. The V end was cut by 4 bases, the J end by 4 bases, with 8 bases between. Germline V CDR1 and CDR2: MDHEN, SYDVKM. The CDR3 is 12 residues long. Written as DNA, the CDR3 is TGTGCCAGCAGTTCGCGGGAATACGAGCAGTACTTC. Translated: CASSSREYEQYF.

V usage is TRBV10-3 and J usage is TRBJ2-6; TRBD1 agrees at 9 bases. Germline trimming cut 4 bases from V and 2 bases from J; bases unmatched to any gene: 6. Germline V gives CDR1 ENHRY, CDR2 SYGVKD. The CDR3 is made up of 17 amino acids. The CDR3 bases are TGTGCCATCAGTGGTCCCGGGACAGGGACTGGGGCCAACGTCCTGACTTTC. This translates into CAISGPGTGTGANVLTF.

J is TRBJ2-3 and V is TRBV14, with D perhaps matching TRBD2 (6 bases). CDR1 and CDR2 from the germline V gene are SGHDN and FVKESK. The length of the CDR3 is 16 residues. V shed 4 bases and J shed 3 bases, with 17 bases lying between them. CDR3 sequence: CASSLGTGRRTDTQYF. CDR3 in DNA: TGTGCCAGCAGCCTGGGTACGGGGAGGAGGACAGATACGCAGTATTTT.

The V and J genes are TRBV4-1 and TRBJ1-4; 8 bases align to TRBD1. Unmatched junction bases numbered 6, after V lost 4 bases and J lost 5 bases. This CDR3 region has 15 residues. Germline CDR1 MGHRA, CDR2 YSYEKL. DNA of the CDR3: TGCGCCAGCAGCCGCACCCGGGACAGGAATGAAAAACTGTTTTTT. It translates to CASSRTRDRNEKLFF.

The chain carries TRBV29-1 and TRBJ1-1; D is perhaps TRBD1 (6 bases). Germline assignment: CDR1 SQVTM and CDR2 ANQGSEA. There are 12 residues in the CDR3. Trimming cost V 6 bases and J 0 bases, with 8 bases left between them. The CDR3 loop reads CSVGHMNTEAFF. In nucleotides, the CDR3 is TGCAGCGTGGGACATATGAACACTGAAGCTTTCTTT.

The J gene is TRBJ1-3, the V gene TRBV7-8; the D is unclear. CDR3 length: 16 amino acids. Germline V CDR1 and CDR2: SGHVS, FQNEAQ. Trimming removed 6 bases at V and 4 bases at J, with 19 bases between. The CDR3: CASRRSLGGRGNTIYF. CDR3 sequence (DNA): TGTGCCAGCAGACGCTCTTTGGGAGGGCGAGGAAACACCATATATTTT. Supplemented by reference TRBV7-8 and TRBJ1-3, the full variable domain reads GAGVSQSPRYKVAKRGQDVALRCDPISGHVSLFWYQQALGQGPEFLTYFQNEAQLDKSGLPSDRFFAERPEGSVSTLKIQRTQQEDSAVYLCASRRSLGGRGNTIYFGEGSWLTVV.

V is TRBV28 and J is TRBJ1-5; D might be TRBD1 (5 bases). Trimming pared 1 base from V and 7 bases from J, leaving 8 bases between. Germline V lookup: CDR1 MDHEN, CDR2 SYDVKM. The CDR3 has 13 amino acids. Written as DNA, the CDR3 is TGTGCCAGCAGTTTATATGGGGGGCAGCCCCAGCATTTT. Translated: CASSLYGGQPQHF.

The chain links TRBV7-9 to TRBJ2-1, with 10 bases lining up with TRBD2. Germline CDR1 reads SEHNR; CDR2 reads FQNEAQ (reference sequence). This CDR3 is built from 19 residues. The J segment lost 3 bases and the V segment lost 1 base, leaving 12 bases of the junction unmatched. In DNA, the CDR3 is TGTGCCAGCAGCTTAGGAGAATTTTGGACTAGCGGATACTACAATGAGCAGTTCTTC. Translating it yields CASSLGEFWTSGYYNEQFF.

The genes are TRBV2 and TRBJ1-5; TRBD1 aligns across 10 bases. The CDR3 loop spans 15 amino acids. CDR1 and CDR2 (germline): SNHLY, FYNNEI. The V and J ends lost 5 bases and 5 bases, in that order; junction bases with no gene match: 6. The CDR3 spells CASSLTGGNDQPQHF. The CDR3 DNA sequence: TGTGCCAGCAGTTTGACAGGGGGCAACGATCAGCCCCAGCATTTT.

J is TRBJ2-7 and V is TRBV5-5, with a weak D call TRBD2 (5 bases). V was pared by 2 bases and J by 1 base, with 13 bases between. The germline gives CDR1 SGHKS, CDR2 YYEKEE (reference sequence). The CDR3 length is 15 residues. CDR3 nucleotide sequence: TGTGCCAGCAGCTTCGGGGTAGGTCTTTCCTACGAGCAGTACTTC. Translation gives CASSFGVGLSYEQYF.